This T cell receptor beta chain stems from a study of blood T cell repertoires in COVID-19. Study-level background: Whether acute or convalescent, the COVID-19 samples came from the United States, Italy and Spain.

With V trimmed by 1 base and J by 0 bases, 4 bases remained unmatched. Germline-derived CDR1 and CDR2 are SGHNT and YYREEE (reference sequence). The CDR3 has 17 amino acids. The authors' processing: Reference gene primer amplification gave nucleated cell count estimates. The repertoire was sequenced with immunoSEQ multiplex PCR; TCRdb's copy has only in-frame clones and lacks some. V and J calls and clone size come straight from that table; D and trimming were deduced from the DNA. The sample records 120,000 or so clones, 83% being singletons. The V gene is TRBV5-4, the J gene TRBJ2-3; 11 nucleotides match TRBD2. Sequencing was carried out using peripheral blood. The TCR originated in a man of 80 years or more with active or convalescent COVID-19. CDR3: CASSLFPSGGSTDTQYF. The CDR3 region has the DNA TGTGCCAGCAGCTTGTTTCCTAGCGGGGGGAGCACAGATACGCAGTATTTT.